This TCR beta chain emerged from a study of CD8+ T cells in alopecia areata (dated by TCRdb to the late 2010s). Concerning the study at large: Treated patients were enrolled in an open-label pilot trial of oral tofacitinib, 5 to 10 mg twice daily, for moderate-to-severe alopecia areata. RNA came from the PAXgene miRNA kit for fixed scalp, the miRNeasy kit for PBMCs, and the RNeasy kit for mouse skin. Tofacitinib was administered for 6 to 18 months, and 6 months of follow-up off drug were then conducted to assess delayed response and recurrence. Scalp clonality was compared among normal scalp (n=4), patchy alopecia areata scalp (n=8), and alopecia totalis/universalis scalp (n=8). Patients on tofacitinib were biopsied at baseline and after 4 and 24 weeks of treatment, and several of the patients also had a later scalp biopsy. Human TCRbeta sequencing covered scalp tissue and sorted CD4+ and CD8+ peripheral blood T cells from patchy and totalis/universalis alopecia areata patients and healthy controls. High-throughput TCRbeta sequencing was used to examine T cell clonal expansion in alopecia areata in both the C3H/HeJ mouse model and human patients. For the treated patients, the SALT score, which quantifies what percentage of scalp surface area is affected, served as the measure of disease severity. TCRbeta CDR3 regions were amplified by immunoSEQ multiplex PCR with 35 Vbeta forward and 13 Jbeta reverse primers. Study-wide findings and limitations: Tofacitinib significantly lowered scalp clonality and the number of expanded CD8+ clones among the top 100 scalp clones. Unlike mouse skin, which is dominated by gammadelta T cells, normal human skin has resident alphabeta T cells that are also sequenced, and this complicates analysis of the scalp TCR repertoire. Shared TCR sequences between patients were less evident than in mice, which may be partly attributable to HLA diversity in the patient population. Because the treated cohort was small and had only one nonresponder, larger studies are needed to examine links between baseline CD8+ expansion and response. Many expanded lesional clones were found to persist in scalp and blood during tofacitinib treatment, and relapse after treatment cessation may be partly explained by this persistence. Compared with normal scalp, lesional scalp, particularly in alopecia totalis/universalis, had higher clonality and more expanded CD8+ clones, which suggests antigenic drive.

From the cysteine through the phenylalanine, the CDR3 covers 14 amino acids. This entry keeps only the CDR3 DNA: 42 bases, framed from base 1. Here V drops 4 bases and J drops 4 bases, and the junction holds 3 bases not matched to any gene. For CDR1 and CDR2, the germline V gene lists MNHNS and SASEGT. Points on this clone: Its specific antigen is unknown. Base qualities are not recorded, but no much larger clone differs from it by a single base.

The sample's treatment or condition label, in plain terms: oral pan-JAK inhibitor, 5-10 mg twice daily. Lesional scalp punch biopsies and peripheral blood were collected from alopecia areata patients. PBMCs were isolated by density centrifugation and stained for CD3, CD4 and CD8, and CD4+ and CD8+ T cells were sorted on a FACSAria. Library preparation was by the immunoSEQ multiplex PCR assay. For TCR sequencing, RNA was extracted from every sample and reverse transcribed into cDNA to serve as template. First-strand cDNA was synthesized using SuperScript III with a 2:1 mix of oligo-dT and random hexamers. A synthetic immune receptor repertoire was used to gauge amplification bias, and whatever bias remained was removed computationally. As for the original processing: Raw reads were preprocessed to remove errors, and CDR3 was defined by IMGT conventions from the conserved cysteine to phenylalanine. To get clonality, Shannon entropy was normalized by log2 of the number of productive unique TCRs and the result was subtracted from 1. CD4 or CD8 identity of scalp clones was inferred by cross-referencing scalp TCRbeta sequences with sorted blood CD4 and CD8 repertoires. TCRdb's version of the immuneACCESS table is confined to in-frame rearrangements and falls short of the full clone set. An unresolved V gene accounts for under half of the shortfall where checked; the remainder is of unknown origin. V and J calls and clone size are those listed in that table; D and trimming were worked out from the DNA. Here the sample has about 200,000 clones; approximately 38% occur a single time. The ten largest clones capture 0.4% to 0.55% of the sample.

The sample in question was CD4+ T cells sorted from blood, obtained around week 31, from a patient treated with tofacitinib. The rearrangement joined TRBV6-1 to TRBJ2-7; 11 bases in between match TRBD2. This clonotype originated in a human donor with alopecia areata. CDR3 sequence: CASSATSGVYEQYF. The sequenced DNA is TGTGCCAGCAGTGCGACTAGCGGGGTATACGAGCAGTACTTC.